A selection of T cell receptor beta chains follows, all from one sample in a study of blood T cell repertoires in COVID-19. This table comes from immunoSEQ multiplex PCR, and its TCRdb copy is limited to in-frame clones, with some not included. The data hold tens of thousands of clones, with 80% observed a single time. Sequenced material: peripheral blood. All receptors come from a woman in her sixties or seventies with acute or convalescent COVID-19. Each CDR3 is given with its conserved first and last residue. Each record gives: V gene, CDR3 length, J gene, D gene, clone size, CDR3 DNA, CDR3 protein. A D gene is named only where the DNA matches it firmly. The size field is filled for only some rows; it gives once, few, many or a size class.

v_gene: TRBV21-1; len: 16; j_gene: TRBJ1-1; d_gene: NA; abundance: once; CDR3nt: TGTGCCAGCAGCAAAGCCGGTAGGGGAATGAACACTGAAGCTTTCTTT; CDR3aa: CASSKAGRGMNTEAFF
v_gene: TRBV2; len: 15; j_gene: TRBJ1-1; d_gene: NA; abundance: NA; CDR3nt: TGTGCCAGCAGGGGGACCGACAGGAGGAACACTGAAGCTTTCTTT; CDR3aa: CASRGTDRRNTEAFF
v_gene: TRBV14; len: 13; j_gene: TRBJ1-2; d_gene: NA; abundance: NA; CDR3nt: TGTGCCAGCAGCCAGGGGCTGGACTATGGCTACACCTTC; CDR3aa: CASSQGLDYGYTF
v_gene: TRBV4-3; len: 16; j_gene: TRBJ1-6; d_gene: TRBD1; abundance: NA; CDR3nt: TGCGCCAGCAGCCAAGATGGGGGACAGGGGATTTCACCCCTCCACTTT; CDR3aa: CASSQDGGQGISPLHF
v_gene: TRBV6-2/TRBV6-3; len: 16; j_gene: TRBJ1-2; d_gene: NA; abundance: NA; CDR3nt: TGTGCCAGCAGCCCCGCGTTGGGCAGACCATTGTATGGCTACACCTTC; CDR3aa: CASSPALGRPLYGYTF
v_gene: TRBV24-1; len: 17; j_gene: TRBJ2-3; d_gene: TRBD2; abundance: NA; CDR3nt: TGTGCCACCAGTGAACCCGGACTAGCGGGGGGAGTAGATACGCAGTATTTT; CDR3aa: CATSEPGLAGGVDTQYF
v_gene: TRBV6-5; len: 13; j_gene: TRBJ2-3; d_gene: NA; abundance: NA; CDR3nt: TGTGCCAGCAGTTACCAGGGTGCAGATACGCAGTATTTT; CDR3aa: CASSYQGADTQYF
v_gene: TRBV5-6; len: 13; j_gene: TRBJ2-7; d_gene: NA; abundance: NA; CDR3nt: TGTGCCAGCAGCTTCGTCGTGGAGGGCGAGCAGTACTTC; CDR3aa: CASSFVVEGEQYF
v_gene: TRBV5-1; len: 14; j_gene: TRBJ2-3; d_gene: TRBD1; abundance: NA; CDR3nt: TGCGCCAGCCGGACCCAGGGGGCATCAGATACGCAGTATTTT; CDR3aa: CASRTQGASDTQYF
v_gene: TRBV19; len: 17; j_gene: TRBJ1-2; d_gene: TRBD1; abundance: NA; CDR3nt: TGTGCCAGTAGTCTCGCCTCTTCGGGACAGGGGAGTCTCGGCTACACCTTC; CDR3aa: CASSLASSGQGSLGYTF
v_gene: TRBV27; len: 14; j_gene: TRBJ2-3; d_gene: TRBD2; abundance: NA; CDR3nt: TGTGCCAGCAGGTCGTTGACTAGCCCGGATACGCAGTATTTT; CDR3aa: CASRSLTSPDTQYF
v_gene: TRBV27; len: 15; j_gene: TRBJ2-1; d_gene: TRBD2; abundance: NA; CDR3nt: TGTGCCAGCAGTTCCACTAGCGGGGGGGCGGGTGAGCAGTTCTTC; CDR3aa: CASSSTSGGAGEQFF
v_gene: TRBV19; len: 14; j_gene: TRBJ1-1; d_gene: NA; abundance: NA; CDR3nt: TGTGCCAGTAGTATAGAGGCCGTCGCCACTGAAGCTTTCTTT; CDR3aa: CASSIEAVATEAFF
v_gene: TRBV5-1; len: 14; j_gene: TRBJ1-4; d_gene: TRBD1; abundance: NA; CDR3nt: TGCGCCAGCAGCCGCGGACAGGGGAATGAAAAACTGTTTTTT; CDR3aa: CASSRGQGNEKLFF
v_gene: TRBV5-4; len: 15; j_gene: TRBJ1-2; d_gene: TRBD1; abundance: NA; CDR3nt: TGTGCCAGCAGCGGAACCGGGACAGGGGGCTATGGCTACACCTTC; CDR3aa: CASSGTGTGGYGYTF
v_gene: TRBV5-8; len: 15; j_gene: TRBJ2-4; d_gene: NA; abundance: NA; CDR3nt: TGTGCCAGCAGCTACAGCCTTTTAGCCAAAAACATTCAGTACTTC; CDR3aa: CASSYSLLAKNIQYF
v_gene: TRBV28; len: 13; j_gene: TRBJ1-1; d_gene: NA; abundance: NA; CDR3nt: TGTGCCAGCAGTTTAGGGGGGGGAGCTGAAGCTTTCTTT; CDR3aa: CASSLGGGAEAFF
v_gene: TRBV3-1/TRBV3-2; len: 14; j_gene: TRBJ2-4; d_gene: TRBD1; abundance: NA; CDR3nt: TGTGCCAGCAGCCCGACAGGGGTCAAAAACATTCAGTACTTC; CDR3aa: CASSPTGVKNIQYF
v_gene: TRBV7-2; len: 17; j_gene: TRBJ2-6; d_gene: TRBD1; abundance: NA; CDR3nt: TGTGCCAGCAGCGTGGGACAGGGGATGTCAGGGGCCAACGTCCTGACTTTC; CDR3aa: CASSVGQGMSGANVLTF
v_gene: TRBV6-4; len: 16; j_gene: TRBJ1-2; d_gene: TRBD1; abundance: NA; CDR3nt: TGTGCCAGCAGTCCTTCTCTCGGACAGGGCCGGGATGGCTACACCTTC; CDR3aa: CASSPSLGQGRDGYTF
v_gene: TRBV5-1; len: 16; j_gene: TRBJ2-5; d_gene: TRBD2; abundance: NA; CDR3nt: TGCGCCAGCAGCTCCGGACTAGCGGGGGGGCGGGAGACCCAGTACTTC; CDR3aa: CASSSGLAGGRETQYF
v_gene: TRBV9; len: 17; j_gene: TRBJ2-1; d_gene: TRBD2; abundance: once; CDR3nt: TGTGCCAGCAGCGATCGACTAGCGGGGGCCAATTACAATGAGCAGTTCTTC; CDR3aa: CASSDRLAGANYNEQFF
v_gene: TRBV9; len: 14; j_gene: TRBJ1-1; d_gene: NA; abundance: once; CDR3nt: TGTGCCAGCAGCGTATCCTGGGACTTCACTGAAGCTTTCTTT; CDR3aa: CASSVSWDFTEAFF
v_gene: TRBV19; len: 14; j_gene: TRBJ1-6; d_gene: NA; abundance: NA; CDR3nt: TGTGCCAGTAGTATCGTCGGGATTAATTCACCCCTCCACTTT; CDR3aa: CASSIVGINSPLHF
v_gene: TRBV12-3/TRBV12-4; len: 12; j_gene: TRBJ1-2; d_gene: TRBD1; abundance: NA; CDR3nt: TGTGCCAGCAGTCAGACAGGGTATGGCTACACCTTC; CDR3aa: CASSQTGYGYTF
v_gene: TRBV25-1; len: 16; j_gene: TRBJ2-3; d_gene: TRBD1; abundance: once; CDR3nt: TGTGCCAGCAGTGAAGCCGGGACAGTGTACACAGATACGCAGTATTTT; CDR3aa: CASSEAGTVYTDTQYF
v_gene: TRBV10-3; len: 13; j_gene: TRBJ2-2; d_gene: NA; abundance: NA; CDR3nt: TGTGCCATCAGGAGCCTAGGCACCGGGGAGCTGTTTTTT; CDR3aa: CAIRSLGTGELFF
v_gene: TRBV2; len: 12; j_gene: TRBJ2-5; d_gene: NA; abundance: NA; CDR3nt: TGTGCCAGCAGTGAGTGGGCGGAGACCCAGTACTTC; CDR3aa: CASSEWAETQYF
v_gene: TRBV5-6; len: 15; j_gene: TRBJ1-2; d_gene: TRBD1; abundance: NA; CDR3nt: TGTGCCAGCAGCCCGGACAGGGGGCGTCTTCATGGCTACACCTTC; CDR3aa: CASSPDRGRLHGYTF
v_gene: TRBV5-3; len: 16; j_gene: TRBJ2-2; d_gene: TRBD2; abundance: NA; CDR3nt: TGTGCCAGAAGCTTGGGACTAGCCCCCGACACCGGGGAGCTGTTTTTT; CDR3aa: CARSLGLAPDTGELFF
v_gene: TRBV7-8; len: 16; j_gene: TRBJ1-5; d_gene: TRBD1; abundance: once; CDR3nt: TGTGCCAGCAGCTTAAAGGGGGACAGGGACAATCAGCCCCAGCATTTT; CDR3aa: CASSLKGDRDNQPQHF
v_gene: TRBV7-9; len: 17; j_gene: TRBJ2-3; d_gene: TRBD2; abundance: NA; CDR3nt: TGTGCCAGCAGCTCCCTGGGTAGCGGGGGGTACACAGATACGCAGTATTTT; CDR3aa: CASSSLGSGGYTDTQYF
v_gene: TRBV5-8; len: 13; j_gene: TRBJ1-1; d_gene: TRBD1; abundance: NA; CDR3nt: TGTGCCAGCAGCCTGGGACAGGGCCGAGAAGCTTTCTTT; CDR3aa: CASSLGQGREAFF
v_gene: TRBV18; len: 16; j_gene: TRBJ1-2; d_gene: TRBD1; abundance: NA; CDR3nt: TGTGCCAGCTCACTCTCCCTAGGGGGCGAGAACGATGGCTACACCTTC; CDR3aa: CASSLSLGGENDGYTF
v_gene: TRBV7-9; len: 16; j_gene: TRBJ1-1; d_gene: TRBD1; abundance: NA; CDR3nt: TGTGCCAGCAGCTTAGCATCAGGGACAGGGGGTACTGAAGCTTTCTTT; CDR3aa: CASSLASGTGGTEAFF
v_gene: TRBV19; len: 15; j_gene: TRBJ1-2; d_gene: TRBD1; abundance: NA; CDR3nt: TGTGCCAGTAGTCTCTGGACAGGGCAGGTAGAGGGCTACACCTTC; CDR3aa: CASSLWTGQVEGYTF
v_gene: TRBV29-1; len: 14; j_gene: TRBJ2-2; d_gene: NA; abundance: once; CDR3nt: TGCAGCGCCGTGGACAGACCGAACACCGGGGAGCTGTTTTTT; CDR3aa: CSAVDRPNTGELFF
v_gene: TRBV11-3; len: 14; j_gene: TRBJ1-2; d_gene: NA; abundance: NA; CDR3nt: TGTGCCAGCAGCTCCGGACAGCCTTCCTATGGCTACACCTTC; CDR3aa: CASSSGQPSYGYTF
v_gene: TRBV19; len: 17; j_gene: TRBJ1-5; d_gene: TRBD1; abundance: NA; CDR3nt: TGTGCCAGTAGCCCTCTTCCGGGACAGGGTCTCAATCAGCCCCAGCATTTT; CDR3aa: CASSPLPGQGLNQPQHF
v_gene: TRBV19; len: 15; j_gene: TRBJ2-3; d_gene: TRBD1; abundance: NA; CDR3nt: TGTGCCAGTAGTATGGGACAGGGGTCCACAGATACGCAGTATTTT; CDR3aa: CASSMGQGSTDTQYF
v_gene: TRBV2; len: 15; j_gene: TRBJ2-1; d_gene: TRBD1; abundance: NA; CDR3nt: TGTGCCAGCACTACAGGACAGGGGGCGTTCAATGAGCAGTTCTTC; CDR3aa: CASTTGQGAFNEQFF
v_gene: TRBV7-2; len: 15; j_gene: TRBJ1-2; d_gene: NA; abundance: NA; CDR3nt: TGTGCCAGCAGCTTCGCCAGACGGGATAACTATGGCTACACCTTC; CDR3aa: CASSFARRDNYGYTF
v_gene: TRBV24-1; len: 14; j_gene: TRBJ1-2; d_gene: NA; abundance: NA; CDR3nt: TGTGCCACCAGTGATCCGACATCTAACTATGGCTACACCTTC; CDR3aa: CATSDPTSNYGYTF
v_gene: TRBV6-6; len: 15; j_gene: TRBJ2-1; d_gene: TRBD1; abundance: NA; CDR3nt: TGTGCCAGCAGTCGGGGACAGCTCTTCTACAATGAGCAGTTCTTC; CDR3aa: CASSRGQLFYNEQFF
v_gene: TRBV27; len: 14; j_gene: TRBJ1-5; d_gene: NA; abundance: NA; CDR3nt: TGTGCCAGCGGAATACAGGGCTTAAATCAGCCCCAGCATTTT; CDR3aa: CASGIQGLNQPQHF
v_gene: TRBV27; len: 16; j_gene: TRBJ2-5; d_gene: TRBD1; abundance: NA; CDR3nt: TGTGCCAGCAGTTCCGCGCCCGGGACAGCTCAAGAGACCCAGTACTTC; CDR3aa: CASSSAPGTAQETQYF
v_gene: TRBV7-6; len: 16; j_gene: TRBJ2-5; d_gene: NA; abundance: NA; CDR3nt: TGTGCCAGCAGCTTAGCGCAAATTGTGGCCTCGGGGACCCAGTACTTC; CDR3aa: CASSLAQIVASGTQYF